Below, one T cell receptor beta chain is given with its context. The CDR3 is 13 amino acids. J lost 5 bases, V lost 8 bases, and 8 bases had no gene match. Germline V CDR1 and CDR2: MNHEY, SVGAGI. The repertoire was sequenced with immunoSEQ multiplex PCR; TCRdb's copy has only in-frame clones and lacks some. The sample yields about 270,000 clones, 80% to 90% seen once. This sample stems from a study of blood T cell repertoires in COVID-19. Sequencing input: peripheral blood. The TCR was taken from a woman under 40 with COVID-19, enrolled during active disease. This chain connects TRBV6-5 to TRBJ2-5, with 7 bases aligning to TRBD2. CDR3 loop: CASSRQGGETQYF. In DNA form, the CDR3 reads TGTGCCAGCTCTAGGCAGGGAGGGGAGACCCAGTACTTC.